The rows below give T cell receptor beta chains drawn from one sample of a study of memory CD4+ T cells and cytomegalovirus serostatus. Assay: immunoSEQ multiplex PCR; the TCRdb copy retains only in-frame clones and omits some. The table has 25,000 to 30,000 clones, about 75% seen once. The specimen was memory CD4+ T cells from blood. The receptors shown here come from an adult in good health and CMV-seronegative. The CDR3 runs from the conserved cysteine through the conserved F or W. A D gene is named only where the DNA matches it firmly. For some rows the clone size is stated as once, few or many, or as a class when expanded; others skip it.

V gene: TRBV14; clone size: few; J gene: TRBJ1-2; D gene: .; CDR3 protein: CASSQERGLGGYTF; CDR3 DNA: TGTGCCAGCAGCCAAGAGAGGGGCCTCGGCGGCTACACCTTC
V gene: TRBV10-2; clone size: once; J gene: TRBJ2-7; D gene: TRBD2; CDR3 protein: CASSGTSGSRPGSYEQYF; CDR3 DNA: TGCGCCAGCTCCGGGACTAGCGGGAGTCGCCCCGGCTCCTACGAGCAGTACTTC
V gene: TRBV18; clone size: .; J gene: TRBJ1-2; D gene: .; CDR3 protein: CASSTGRGGYTF; CDR3 DNA: TGTGCCAGCTCCACAGGGCGAGGAGGCTACACCTTC
V gene: TRBV7-9; clone size: few; J gene: TRBJ2-1; D gene: .; CDR3 protein: CASSFSGNEQFF; CDR3 DNA: TGTGCCAGCAGCTTTAGTGGCAATGAGCAGTTCTTC
V gene: TRBV7-9; clone size: once; J gene: TRBJ2-3; D gene: .; CDR3 protein: CASSLARNWAVDTQYF; CDR3 DNA: TGTGCCAGCAGCTTAGCGAGAAACTGGGCCGTCGATACGCAGTATTTT
V gene: TRBV7-2; clone size: .; J gene: TRBJ2-3; D gene: .; CDR3 protein: CASSLRWDTQYF; CDR3 DNA: TGTGCCAGCAGCTTAAGGTGGGATACGCAGTATTTT
V gene: TRBV6-5; clone size: .; J gene: TRBJ2-5; D gene: .; CDR3 protein: CASSYSAGPGETQYF; CDR3 DNA: TGTGCCAGCAGTTACTCGGCGGGTCCGGGAGAGACCCAGTACTTC
V gene: TRBV28; clone size: .; J gene: TRBJ1-5; D gene: TRBD1; CDR3 protein: CASSSGTGWTHSNQPQHF; CDR3 DNA: TGTGCCAGCAGTTCTGGGACAGGGTGGACCCATAGCAATCAGCCCCAGCATTTT
V gene: TRBV6-5; clone size: .; J gene: TRBJ1-1; D gene: .; CDR3 protein: CASNEGQMNTEAFF; CDR3 DNA: TGTGCCAGCAATGAAGGACAGATGAACACTGAAGCTTTCTTT
V gene: TRBV7-8; clone size: .; J gene: TRBJ2-7; D gene: TRBD1; CDR3 protein: CASSLGGQGFYEQYF; CDR3 DNA: TGTGCCAGCAGCTTAGGGGGACAGGGGTTCTACGAGCAGTACTTC
V gene: TRBV11-2; clone size: .; J gene: TRBJ1-2; D gene: .; CDR3 protein: CASSLGSAYGYTF; CDR3 DNA: TGTGCCAGCAGCTTAGGCTCAGCTTATGGCTACACCTTC
V gene: TRBV10-1; clone size: once; J gene: TRBJ2-1; D gene: TRBD1; CDR3 protein: CASRDRENNEQFF; CDR3 DNA: TGCGCCAGCCGGGACAGGGAAAACAATGAGCAGTTCTTC
V gene: TRBV7-2; clone size: few; J gene: TRBJ2-5; D gene: .; CDR3 protein: CASSFQGINQETQYF; CDR3 DNA: TGTGCCAGCAGCTTCCAAGGAATCAACCAAGAGACCCAGTACTTC
V gene: TRBV15; clone size: .; J gene: TRBJ2-5; D gene: TRBD2; CDR3 protein: CATRSSGQETQYF; CDR3 DNA: TGTGCCACCCGGTCTAGCGGGCAAGAGACCCAGTACTTC
V gene: TRBV5-4; clone size: .; J gene: TRBJ2-5; D gene: TRBD2; CDR3 protein: CASSLEGRASRETQYF; CDR3 DNA: TGTGCCAGCAGCTTGGAGGGGAGGGCAAGTCGAGAGACCCAGTACTTC
V gene: TRBV2; clone size: .; J gene: TRBJ2-1; D gene: .; CDR3 protein: CASRVERSSYNEQFF; CDR3 DNA: TGTGCCAGCAGGGTGGAGCGGAGCTCCTACAATGAGCAGTTCTTC
V gene: TRBV19; clone size: .; J gene: TRBJ2-7; D gene: .; CDR3 protein: CASSFGPSFYEQYF; CDR3 DNA: TGTGCCAGTAGTTTTGGTCCTTCCTTCTACGAGCAGTACTTC
V gene: TRBV5-4; clone size: .; J gene: TRBJ1-1; D gene: TRBD1; CDR3 protein: CASSNRDRVTEAFF; CDR3 DNA: TGTGCCAGCAGCAACCGGGACAGGGTAACTGAAGCTTTCTTT
V gene: TRBV6-6; clone size: .; J gene: TRBJ2-5; D gene: TRBD2; CDR3 protein: CASSATTAGTSGGQYF; CDR3 DNA: TGTGCCAGCAGTGCTACCACCGCCGGGACTAGCGGGGGCCAGTACTTC
V gene: TRBV5-1; clone size: .; J gene: TRBJ2-6; D gene: TRBD1; CDR3 protein: CASSAGQGYGANVLTF; CDR3 DNA: TGCGCCAGCAGCGCGGGACAGGGGTATGGGGCCAACGTCCTGACTTTC
V gene: TRBV5-6; clone size: .; J gene: TRBJ1-1; D gene: .; CDR3 protein: CASSPPAGVDTEAFF; CDR3 DNA: TGTGCCAGCAGCCCCCCCGCGGGGGTGGACACTGAAGCTTTCTTT
V gene: TRBV6-5; clone size: .; J gene: TRBJ2-2; D gene: .; CDR3 protein: CASGRNTGELFF; CDR3 DNA: TGTGCCAGCGGACGGAACACCGGGGAGCTGTTTTTT
V gene: TRBV7-2; clone size: .; J gene: TRBJ1-5; D gene: .; CDR3 protein: CASSSPQEPQHF; CDR3 DNA: TGTGCCAGCAGCTCCCCCCAGGAGCCCCAGCATTTT
V gene: TRBV19; clone size: .; J gene: TRBJ2-3; D gene: TRBD2; CDR3 protein: CASSRTSRDTQYF; CDR3 DNA: TGTGCCAGTAGTCGGACTAGCCGGGATACGCAGTATTTT